In its sample, the clone carrying this T cell receptor beta chain was seen many times. This sample is part of a study of T cells in Graves' hyperthyroidism and ophthalmopathy. There were TCR beta CDR3 regions amplified from RNA transcripts. A first-round RT-PCR of the TCR CDR3 used the HTBI primer set. TCRdb called the multiplex PCR reads again in MiXCR, with one record for every CDR3 protein. The sample yields some 510,000 distinct CDR3 sequences, 35% to 55% seen once. V gave up 4 bases and J gave up 2 bases, with 8 bases separating them. The CDR3 has 13 residues. Germline CDR1 is SGHVS and CDR2 is FNYEAQ.

The J gene is TRBJ2-5, the V gene TRBV7-6; D is possibly TRBD1 (6 bases). Sample: peripheral blood or thyroid tissue (not recorded which). The receptor was derived from a woman younger than 30 with Graves' hyperthyroidism. CDR3 region: CASSSGQQETQYF. The CDR3 DNA is TGTGCCAGCAGCTCCGGACAGCAAGAGACCCAGTACTTC.